These 9 T cell receptor beta chains originate from one sample sequenced in a study of control samples from healthy donors and cancer patients. Produced via immunoSEQ multiplex PCR; TCRdb's table is partial and in-frame only. In the table there are some 20,000 clones, more than 80% of which are singletons. Sequenced input: PBMCs. The source is a man in his sixties with head and neck cancer.

The rearrangement uses TRBV6-5 and TRBJ1-2, with 9 bases matching TRBD1. Unmatched junction bases numbered 12, after V lost 6 bases and J lost 7 bases. The CDR3 extends over 15 amino acids. Germline V lookup: CDR1 MNHEY, CDR2 SVGAGI. The CDR3 reads CASRAGGQGKGGYTF. The CDR3 DNA is TGTGCCAGCAGGGCAGGGGGACAGGGAAAAGGTGGCTACACCTTC.

CDR3 nucleotides: TGCAGCGTTGAAGGACTAGCGGGAACCTACAATGAGCAGTTCTTC. This gives the protein CSVEGLAGTYNEQFF. The chain joins TRBV29-1 to TRBJ2-1, with 11 bases matching TRBD2. Germline V CDR1 and CDR2: SQVTM, ANQGSEA. The CDR3 covers 15 residues. With 1 base clipped from V and 2 bases from J, the junction kept 1 base outside the gene matches.

CDR3 protein: CASSFGSTGGTDEQYF. CDR3 DNA sequence: TGTGCCAGCAGCTTCGGTTCGACTGGAGGGACTGACGAGCAGTACTTC. The V call is TRBV7-9, the J call TRBJ2-7, with D possibly matching TRBD2 (6 bases). The germline gives CDR1 SEHNR, CDR2 FQNEAQ (reference sequence). Trimming pared 3 bases from V and 5 bases from J, leaving 20 bases between. The CDR3 totals 16 residues.

V usage is TRBV7-9 and J usage is TRBJ1-1; 9 nucleotides agree with TRBD1. Germline V lookup: CDR1 SEHNR, CDR2 FQNEAQ (reference sequence). The junction had 5 bases not matched to a gene; V was cut back by 5 bases and J by 1 base. This CDR3 has 15 amino acids. CDR3 sequence reads: CASSPRDRENTEAFF. The CDR3 nucleotides are TGTGCCAGCAGCCCTCGGGACAGGGAGAACACTGAAGCTTTCTTT.

CDR3 in DNA: TGTGCCAGCAAGGTCCGCGGGAGGGGATTGAATGAGCAGTTCTTC. It yields the protein CASKVRGRGLNEQFF. V usage is TRBV27 and J usage is TRBJ2-1; 9 nucleotides match TRBD2. CDR1 and CDR2 (germline): MNHEY, SMNVEV (reference sequence). This CDR3 region has 15 residues. With 7 bases clipped from V and 7 bases from J, the junction kept 11 bases outside the gene matches.

The V and J genes are TRBV28 and TRBJ1-6, with D uncertain. This CDR3 has 15 residues. Trimming took off 5 bases at V and 2 bases at J, with 10 bases between the two ends. Looked up from germline, CDR1 is MDHEN and CDR2 is SYDVKM. The CDR3 loop reads CASSPSSTYNSPLHF. In DNA form, the CDR3 reads TGTGCCAGCAGTCCCTCCAGCACCTATAATTCACCCCTCCACTTT.

This clone was seen a few times. The V gene is TRBV5-1, the J gene TRBJ1-4; D may be TRBD1 (5 bases). Trimming shortened V by 0 bases and J by 6 bases, and 9 bases separated the two germline ends. The CDR3 runs 14 residues. Per the germline V gene, CDR1 is SGHRS and CDR2 is YFSETQ. CDR3 loop: CASSLAGTHEKLFF. In nucleotides, the CDR3 is TGCGCCAGCAGCTTGGCAGGGACTCATGAAAAACTGTTTTTT. Drawing the rest from reference TRBV5-1 and TRBJ1-4, the complete variable domain is KAGVTQTPRYLIKTRGQQVTLSCSPISGHRSVSWYQQTPGQGLQFLFEYFSETQRNKGNFPGRFSGRQFSNSRSEMNVSTLELGDSALYLCASSLAGTHEKLFFGSGTQLSVL.

The V gene is TRBV19, the J gene TRBJ2-1; 9 nucleotides agree with TRBD2. Germline-derived CDR1 and CDR2 are LNHDA and SQIVND (reference sequence). The CDR3 totals 17 residues. The junction had 17 bases not matched to a gene; V was cut back by 5 bases and J by 9 bases. This CDR3 reads CASSRSLTSGRGLEQFF. The CDR3 nucleotides are TGTGCCAGTAGTCGATCCCTGACTAGCGGAAGAGGTCTTGAGCAGTTCTTC.

The rearrangement joins TRBV2 to TRBJ2-7, with D hard to call. The germline gives CDR1 SNHLY, CDR2 FYNNEI. The CDR3 is 14 residues long. Trimming removed 6 bases at V and 2 bases at J, with 14 bases between. This chain's CDR3 is CASSPVVATYEQYV. The DNA for the CDR3 is TGTGCCAGCAGCCCGGTGGTGGCGACCTACGAGCAGTACGTC.